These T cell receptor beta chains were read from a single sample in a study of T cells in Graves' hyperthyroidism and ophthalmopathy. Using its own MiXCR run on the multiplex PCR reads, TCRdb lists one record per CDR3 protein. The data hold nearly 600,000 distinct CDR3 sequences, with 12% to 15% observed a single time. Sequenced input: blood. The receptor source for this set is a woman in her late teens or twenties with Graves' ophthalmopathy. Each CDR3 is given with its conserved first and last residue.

CDR3aa: CAWSWTGGDEQYF
j_gene: TRBJ2-7
v_gene: TRBV30

CDR3aa: CASGLDGMPGQPQHF
j_gene: TRBJ1-5
v_gene: TRBV6-2/TRBV6-3

CDR3aa: CASSLDGGSNEKLFF
j_gene: TRBJ1-4
v_gene: TRBV28

CDR3aa: CASSASGGGLSYEQYF
j_gene: TRBJ2-7
v_gene: TRBV9

CDR3aa: CASSSRLAPSTDTQYF
j_gene: TRBJ2-3
v_gene: TRBV6-5

CDR3aa: CASSSPGLVKQETQYF
j_gene: TRBJ2-5
v_gene: TRBV28

CDR3aa: CASSLGWAGQGDSYEQYF
j_gene: TRBJ2-7
v_gene: TRBV27

CDR3aa: CASSPRDFRSTEAFF
j_gene: TRBJ1-1
v_gene: TRBV7-9

CDR3aa: CASSLPRDFKETQYF
j_gene: TRBJ2-5
v_gene: TRBV7-9

CDR3aa: CASSSGRQAYSYEQYF
j_gene: TRBJ2-7
v_gene: TRBV9

CDR3aa: CASSPQVANTEAFF
j_gene: TRBJ1-1
v_gene: TRBV19

CDR3aa: CASSYSGGVAFDEQFF
j_gene: TRBJ2-1
v_gene: TRBV6-5

CDR3aa: CASSQVTTGYEQYF
j_gene: TRBJ2-7
v_gene: TRBV4-1

CDR3aa: CASSPPTGQGTYEQYF
j_gene: TRBJ2-7
v_gene: TRBV18

CDR3aa: CASSIERGQKTEAFF
j_gene: TRBJ1-1
v_gene: TRBV19

CDR3aa: CSARDGALVTDTQYF
j_gene: TRBJ2-3
v_gene: TRBV20-1

CDR3aa: CASSLGGWFSYNEQFF
j_gene: TRBJ2-1
v_gene: TRBV7-6

CDR3aa: CASSLAGAGTITGELFF
j_gene: TRBJ2-2
v_gene: TRBV5-1

CDR3aa: CASSRDRAGREQYF
j_gene: TRBJ2-7
v_gene: TRBV7-2

CDR3aa: CASSSQDGGYTF
j_gene: TRBJ1-2
v_gene: TRBV28

CDR3aa: CASSLGSSKALINYEQYF
j_gene: TRBJ2-7
v_gene: TRBV12-3/TRBV12-4

CDR3aa: CAISVDRGGQPQHF
j_gene: TRBJ1-5
v_gene: TRBV10-3

CDR3aa: CATRGVRETQYF
j_gene: TRBJ2-5
v_gene: TRBV24-1

CDR3aa: CASGSSGRIDTQYF
j_gene: TRBJ2-3
v_gene: TRBV12-5

CDR3aa: CASSLGTAAYGYTF
j_gene: TRBJ1-2
v_gene: TRBV12-3/TRBV12-4

CDR3aa: CASRETVDNQPQHF
j_gene: TRBJ1-5
v_gene: TRBV2

CDR3aa: CSARPNIYEQYF
j_gene: TRBJ2-7
v_gene: TRBV20-1

CDR3aa: CASTYRLAGAYEQYF
j_gene: TRBJ2-7
v_gene: TRBV5-6

CDR3aa: CARKDRSSYNSPLHF
j_gene: TRBJ1-6
v_gene: TRBV2

CDR3aa: CASSPGDFNTEAFF
j_gene: TRBJ1-1
v_gene: TRBV19

CDR3aa: CSARPGKLSDTQYF
j_gene: TRBJ2-3
v_gene: TRBV20-1

CDR3aa: CASSPGLEKLFF
j_gene: TRBJ1-4
v_gene: TRBV2

CDR3aa: CASSARLGGNTEAFF
j_gene: TRBJ1-1
v_gene: TRBV19

CDR3aa: CASSSPTSGGANVLTF
j_gene: TRBJ2-6
v_gene: TRBV11-2

CDR3aa: CSARGGRSPKFQETQYF
j_gene: TRBJ2-5
v_gene: TRBV20-1